Following are 15 T cell receptor beta chains from one sample sequenced in a study of CD8 T cells in Susac syndrome. After extraction with the RNeasy kit, about 0.45 to 1 ug of the RNA was reverse transcribed using random hexamers. TCRdb ran MiXCR on the immunoSEQ multiplex PCR reads and lists one entry per CDR3 protein. The sample includes fewer than 150,000 distinct CDR3 sequences, nearly 95% seen only once; the top ten take approximately 0.3%. Sequencing input: CD8+ T cells from PBMCs. These receptors all come from a human donor in good health.

The V call is TRBV27, the J call TRBJ2-1; 10 bases are a match to TRBD2. The germline gives CDR1 MNHEY, CDR2 SMNVEV (reference sequence). The CDR3 runs to 15 residues. The trim removed 3 bases at V and 6 bases at J, leaving 5 bases unmatched. The CDR3 loop is CASSFASGSGNEQFF. DNA for the CDR3: TGTGCCAGCAGTTTCGCTAGCGGGAGTGGCAATGAGCAGTTCTTC.

The chain carries TRBV29-1 and TRBJ2-2; the D is unclear. Trimming took off 3 bases at V and 0 bases at J, with 5 bases between the two ends. CDR1 and CDR2 (germline): SQVTM, ANQGSEA. The CDR3 is 13 amino acids. The CDR3 here is CSVDNPNTGELFF. CDR3 DNA sequence: TGCAGCGTTGACAATCCGAACACCGGGGAGCTGTTTTTT.

This chain joins TRBV6-5 and TRBJ2-5; D gene uncertain. Looked up from germline, CDR1 is MNHEY and CDR2 is SVGAGI. This CDR3 spans 14 amino acids. With 6 bases removed from V and 0 bases from J, the gap between germline ends came to 11 bases. CDR3 loop: CASSRVGNQETQYF. The CDR3 DNA reads as TGTGCCAGCAGCCGGGTCGGAAACCAAGAGACCCAGTACTTC.

The chain couples TRBV4-2 to TRBJ1-4; 8 bases map to TRBD1. CDR3 length equals 16 residues. The V segment lost 2 bases and the J segment 0 bases; nucleotides outside the gene matches: 2. Germline assignment: CDR1 LGHNA and CDR2 YNFKEQ. CDR3 in DNA: TGTGCCAGCAGCCAATCGGACAGGGCAACTAATGAAAAACTGTTTTTT. This translates into CASSQSDRATNEKLFF.

This sequence joins TRBV28 and TRBJ2-7; the D gene is possibly TRBD1 (7 bases). Germline lookup yields CDR1 MDHEN and CDR2 SYDVKM. This CDR3 spans 16 amino acids. Trimming took off 4 bases at V and 5 bases at J, with 21 bases between the two ends. CDR3 amino acids: CASSWGLTGEVDEQYF. The CDR3 DNA is TGTGCCAGCAGTTGGGGGCTCACAGGGGAGGTGGACGAGCAGTACTTC.

The chain combines TRBV29-1 with TRBJ2-2; D is possibly TRBD1 (6 bases). Germline-derived CDR1 and CDR2 are SQVTM and ANQGSEA. The CDR3 totals 13 residues. V lost 7 bases and J lost 0, with 9 bases in between. The CDR3 nucleotides are TGCAGCGGGTGGACAGCGAACACCGGGGAGCTGTTTTTT. The encoded protein is CSGWTANTGELFF.

The CDR3 protein is CSARSGIYGYTF. The CDR3 DNA follows: TGCAGTGCTAGGTCCGGGATCTATGGCTACACCTTC. The V call is TRBV20-1, the J call TRBJ1-2, with D uncertain. V lost 3 bases and J lost 4, with 9 bases in between. The CDR3 contains 12 residues. Per the germline V gene, CDR1 is DFQATT and CDR2 is SNEGSKA (reference sequence).

This chain links TRBV6-5 with TRBJ2-1; TRBD1 agrees at 8 bases. The length of the CDR3 is 14 residues. The germline V gene has CDR1 MNHEY and CDR2 SVGAGI. Germline trimming cut 6 bases from V and 5 bases from J; bases unmatched to any gene: 6. In DNA, the CDR3 is TGTGCCAGCAGGCCTGGACAGGGAGACAATGAGCAGTTCTTC. Protein: CASRPGQGDNEQFF.

The V gene is TRBV5-4, the J gene TRBJ1-1, with D unclear. The CDR3 has 14 amino acids. CDR1 SGHNT and CDR2 YYREEE come from the germline V gene (reference sequence). V was clipped by 0 bases and J by 3 bases, with 9 bases between them. The CDR3 bases are TGTGCCAGCAGCTTGGCTTCGAGGGACACTGAAGCTTTCTTT. It is translated as CASSLASRDTEAFF.

The chain has TRBV29-1 and TRBJ2-5, with D perhaps TRBD2 (6 bases). CDR3 length equals 13 residues. V was cut by 3 bases and J by 5 bases, with 13 bases left in between. Germline loops: CDR1 SQVTM, CDR2 ANQGSEA. The CDR3 sequence: CSVEEGRDETQYF. Here the CDR3 DNA reads TGCAGCGTTGAGGAGGGGCGGGACGAGACCCAGTACTTC.

The chain employs TRBV20-1 and TRBJ2-7; TRBD2 matches 8 bases. Unmatched junction bases numbered 6, after V lost 4 bases and J lost 4 bases. This CDR3 has 13 residues. CDR1 and CDR2 (germline): DFQATT, SNEGSKA (reference sequence). For the CDR3, the DNA is TGCAGTGCTACCGGGACTAGAGTTTACGAGCAGTACTTC. Protein product: CSATGTRVYEQYF.

V is TRBV13 and J is TRBJ2-1; TRBD1 agrees at 9 bases. The trim removed 5 bases at V and 1 base at J, leaving 6 bases unmatched. The germline V gene encodes CDR1 PRHDT and CDR2 FYEKMQ (reference sequence). The CDR3 spans 16 residues. As DNA, the CDR3 is TGTGCCAGCAGCCTCCGGACAGGGGCGTCCTACAATGAGCAGTTCTTC. This encodes CASSLRTGASYNEQFF.

The J gene is TRBJ2-1, the V gene TRBV7-9; 14 bases match TRBD2. The CDR3 length is 15 residues. Looked up from germline, CDR1 is SEHNR and CDR2 is FQNEAQ (reference sequence). The junction had 3 bases not matched to a gene; V was cut back by 3 bases and J by 8 bases. CDR3 residues: CASSLLGLAGDEQFF. CDR3 sequence (DNA): TGTGCCAGCAGCTTGTTGGGACTAGCGGGAGATGAGCAGTTCTTC.

The CDR3, as DNA: TGTGCCAGCAGTTACTTGGCGGACCGGGATCCCTACGAGCAGTACTTC. Its translation is CASSYLADRDPYEQYF. The chain links TRBV12-3 or TRBV12-4 to TRBJ2-7; D perhaps matches TRBD2 (5 bases). This CDR3 is 16 amino acids long. Trimming cost V 4 bases and J 2 bases, with 18 bases left between them.

This clonotype was observed once. The rearrangement joins TRBV28 to TRBJ2-7; D gene unclear. From germline, CDR1 is MDHEN and CDR2 SYDVKM. The V gene lost 3 bases and the J gene lost 2 bases, with 8 bases spanning the gap. The CDR3 loop spans 13 amino acids. This CDR3 is CASSLSFAYEQYF. CDR3 sequence (DNA): TGTGCCAGCAGTTTGTCTTTCGCCTACGAGCAGTACTTC.